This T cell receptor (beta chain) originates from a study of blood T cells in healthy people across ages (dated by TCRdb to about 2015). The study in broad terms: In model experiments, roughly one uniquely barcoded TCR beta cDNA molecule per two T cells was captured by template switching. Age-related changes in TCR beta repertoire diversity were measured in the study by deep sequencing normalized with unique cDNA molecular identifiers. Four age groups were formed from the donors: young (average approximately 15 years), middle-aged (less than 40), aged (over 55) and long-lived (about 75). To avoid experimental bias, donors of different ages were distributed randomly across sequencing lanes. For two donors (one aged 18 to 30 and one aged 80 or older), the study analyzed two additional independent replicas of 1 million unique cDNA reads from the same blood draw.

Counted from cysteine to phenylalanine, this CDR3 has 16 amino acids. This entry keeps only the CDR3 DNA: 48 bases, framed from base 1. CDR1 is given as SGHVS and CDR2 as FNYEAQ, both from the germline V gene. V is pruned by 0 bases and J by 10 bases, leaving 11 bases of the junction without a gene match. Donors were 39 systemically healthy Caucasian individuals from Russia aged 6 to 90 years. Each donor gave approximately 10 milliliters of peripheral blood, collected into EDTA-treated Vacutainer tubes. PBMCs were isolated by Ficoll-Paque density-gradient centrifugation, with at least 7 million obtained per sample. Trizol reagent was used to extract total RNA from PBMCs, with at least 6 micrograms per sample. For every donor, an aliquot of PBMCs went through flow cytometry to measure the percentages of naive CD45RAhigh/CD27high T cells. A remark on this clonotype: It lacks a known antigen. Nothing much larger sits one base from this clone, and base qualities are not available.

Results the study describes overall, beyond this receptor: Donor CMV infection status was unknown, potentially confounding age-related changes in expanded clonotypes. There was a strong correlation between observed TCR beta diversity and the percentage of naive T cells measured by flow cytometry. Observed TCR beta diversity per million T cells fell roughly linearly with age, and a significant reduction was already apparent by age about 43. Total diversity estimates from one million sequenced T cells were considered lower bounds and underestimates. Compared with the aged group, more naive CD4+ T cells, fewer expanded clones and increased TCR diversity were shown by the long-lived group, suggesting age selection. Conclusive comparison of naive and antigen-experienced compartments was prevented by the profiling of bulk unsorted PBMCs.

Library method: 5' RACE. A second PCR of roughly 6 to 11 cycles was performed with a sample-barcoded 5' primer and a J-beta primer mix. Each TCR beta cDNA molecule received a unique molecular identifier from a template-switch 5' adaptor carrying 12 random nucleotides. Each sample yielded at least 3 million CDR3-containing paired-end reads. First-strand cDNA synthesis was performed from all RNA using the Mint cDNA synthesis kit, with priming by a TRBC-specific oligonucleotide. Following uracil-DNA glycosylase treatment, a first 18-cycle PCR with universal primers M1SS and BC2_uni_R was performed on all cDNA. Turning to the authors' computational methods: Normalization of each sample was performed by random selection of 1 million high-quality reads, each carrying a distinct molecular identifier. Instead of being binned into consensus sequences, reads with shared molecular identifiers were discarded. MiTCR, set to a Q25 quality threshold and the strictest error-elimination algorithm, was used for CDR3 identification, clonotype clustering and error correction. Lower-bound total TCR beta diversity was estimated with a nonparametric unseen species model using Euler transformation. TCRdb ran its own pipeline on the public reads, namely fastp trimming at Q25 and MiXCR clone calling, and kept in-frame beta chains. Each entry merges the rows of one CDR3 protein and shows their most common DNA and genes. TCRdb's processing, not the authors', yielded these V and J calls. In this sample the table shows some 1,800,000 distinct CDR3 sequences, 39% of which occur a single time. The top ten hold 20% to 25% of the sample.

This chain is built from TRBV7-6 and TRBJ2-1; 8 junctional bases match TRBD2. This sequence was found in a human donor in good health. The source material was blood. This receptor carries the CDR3 CASSLARGGGFEEQFF. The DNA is TGTGCCAGCAGCTTAGCGAGGGGCGGGGGGTTTGAGGAGCAGTTCTTC.